The text below deals with one T cell receptor beta chain. This sample's time point: blood from clinic visit 5 months post-surgery; TSC patient then seizure free. Surgery cases with the highest brain T cell transcript signatures were chosen for sequencing. Profiling relied on immunoSEQ multiplex PCR, and the TCRdb table lists in-frame clones only, not all of them. The repertoire holds 300,000 to 400,000 clones, with over 85% as singletons. The sample originates from a study of brain T cells in children with intractable seizures. Germline V lookup: CDR1 SGHNT, CDR2 YYREEE (reference sequence). J gave up 6 bases and V 0 bases, and 7 bases lay outside the gene matches. CDR3 size: 16 residues.

The chain links TRBV5-4 to TRBJ1-2; TRBD1 aligns across 11 bases. This TCR came from a boy younger than two with tuberous sclerosis and intractable seizures. The material was peripheral blood, obtained approximately 5 months after surgery. CDR3 region: CASSLVLGQGVDGYTF. CDR3 nucleotide sequence: TGTGCCAGCAGCTTGGTGCTGGGACAGGGGGTCGATGGCTACACCTTC.